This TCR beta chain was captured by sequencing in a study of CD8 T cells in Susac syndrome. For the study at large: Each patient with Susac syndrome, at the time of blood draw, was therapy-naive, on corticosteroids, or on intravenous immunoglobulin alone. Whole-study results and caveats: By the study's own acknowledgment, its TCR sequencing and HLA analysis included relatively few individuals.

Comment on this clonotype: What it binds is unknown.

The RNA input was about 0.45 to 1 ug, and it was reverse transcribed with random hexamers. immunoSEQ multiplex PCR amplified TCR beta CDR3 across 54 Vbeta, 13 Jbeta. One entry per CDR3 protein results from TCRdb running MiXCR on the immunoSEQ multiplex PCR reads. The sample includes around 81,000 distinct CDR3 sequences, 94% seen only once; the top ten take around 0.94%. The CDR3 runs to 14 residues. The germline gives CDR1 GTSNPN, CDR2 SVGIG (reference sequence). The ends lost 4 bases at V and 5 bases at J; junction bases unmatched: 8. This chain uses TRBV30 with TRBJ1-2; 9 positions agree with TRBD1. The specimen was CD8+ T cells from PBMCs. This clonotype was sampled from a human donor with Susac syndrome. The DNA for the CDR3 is TGTGCCTGGACCCTTCCGGGACAGGGTTATGGCTACACCTTC. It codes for CAWTLPGQGYGYTF.